This TCR beta chain emerged from a study of blood T cell repertoires in COVID-19. Turning to the study itself: Donors in the United States, Italy and Spain gave samples during acute or convalescent COVID-19. PBMCs, B-cell-depleted T cells, or T cells provided the cDNA or gDNA that made up the material.

Original methodology: Estimated nucleated cell counts came from reference gene primer amplification. Using immunoSEQ multiplex PCR, the repertoire was profiled, and TCRdb retains in-frame clones only, with some absent. The V and J calls and the clone size are those of that table, but D and trimming were determined from the DNA. Of around 91,000 clones listed, roughly 85% were seen once; the top ten hold roughly 37%. Per the germline V gene, CDR1 is KGHDR and CDR2 is SFDVKD. V trimming: 0 bases; J trimming: 4 bases; junction bases outside the gene matches: 4. The CDR3 has 15 residues. The TCR sequence derives from an elderly man with acute or convalescent COVID-19. Sequenced material: peripheral blood. The V call is TRBV24-1, the J call TRBJ2-7, with 8 bases lining up with TRBD2. CDR3 sequence reads: CATSDLTSGSYEQYF. The CDR3 region has the DNA TGTGCCACCAGTGATTTGACGAGCGGGAGTTACGAGCAGTACTTC.